Presented here are 14 T cell receptor beta chains from one specimen sequenced in a study of blood T cell repertoires in COVID-19. The data were produced by immunoSEQ multiplex PCR, yet TCRdb's version contains in-frame clones alone and is incomplete. The sample lists over 200,000 clones, approximately 83% occurring once. Input material: PBMCs or T cells enriched from blood (not recorded which). All receptors come from a woman in her fifties or sixties who had recovered from COVID-19.

The sample holds one count of this clone. This chain joins TRBV6-5 and TRBJ1-5; D is uncertain. Germline CDR1 MNHEY, CDR2 SVGAGI. Trimming took off 6 bases at V and 0 bases at J, with 12 bases between the two ends. This CDR3 comprises 15 residues. The CDR3 DNA reads TGTGCCAGCAGAGACACGTTTAATAGCAATCAGCCCCAGCATTTT. Translated: CASRDTFNSNQPQHF.

The chain uses TRBV18 and TRBJ2-7, with TRBD1 matching over 7 bases. Germline CDR1 reads KGHSH; CDR2 reads LQKENI. V lost 5 bases and J lost 7; bases outside the gene matches: 14. CDR3 length: 15 residues. The CDR3 nucleotides are TGTGCCAGCTCAACCCAGGGGGTGGAAGGCGGAGAGCAGTACTTC. Amino acids: CASSTQGVEGGEQYF.

In this sample, this clone turned up once. The CDR3 DNA sequence: TGTGCCATCAGTGAGCAGCCTAGCGGGCTCAACAATGAGCAGTTCTTC. It codes for CAISEQPSGLNNEQFF. The V gene is TRBV10-3, the J gene TRBJ2-1; TRBD2 agrees at 8 bases. After removal of 2 bases from V and 5 bases from J, the junction contained 8 bases not matched to a gene. CDR1 and CDR2 from the germline V gene are ENHRY and SYGVKD. The length of the CDR3 is 16 residues.

The rearrangement links TRBV7-8 to TRBJ2-1; TRBD2 matches 12 bases. The CDR3 has 17 residues. With V trimmed by 4 bases and J by 5 bases, 9 bases remained unmatched. Germline CDR1 is SGHVS and CDR2 is FQNEAQ. This CDR3 reads CASSYPSRLAGDNEQFF. Here the CDR3 DNA reads TGTGCCAGCAGCTACCCCTCGCGACTAGCGGGGGACAATGAGCAGTTCTTC.

This CDR3 reads CASSLSSGTFNEQFF. CDR3 nucleotide sequence: TGTGCCAGCAGCTTGTCTAGCGGGACGTTCAATGAGCAGTTCTTC. The chain has TRBV7-9 and TRBJ2-1; 9 nucleotides match TRBD2. Germline lookup yields CDR1 SEHNR and CDR2 FQNEAQ (reference sequence). V lost 3 bases and J lost 6; bases outside the gene matches: 6. This CDR3 is 15 amino acids long.

The chain links TRBV5-1 to TRBJ1-6; no definite D call. Germline lookup yields CDR1 SGHRS and CDR2 YFSETQ. V was cut by 10 bases and J by 0 bases, with 8 bases left in between. The CDR3 has 13 amino acids. The CDR3 loop reads CASHSSYNSPLHF. The DNA of the CDR3 is TGCGCCTCTCACAGCTCCTATAATTCACCCCTCCACTTT.

The V and J genes are TRBV5-1 and TRBJ2-5, with D possibly being TRBD2 (7 bases). The V and J ends lost 2 bases and 4 bases respectively, with 15 bases between them. The CDR3 runs to 15 residues. Germline V CDR1 and CDR2: SGHRS, YFSETQ. The CDR3 is CASSFGGLAIETQYF. CDR3 coding DNA: TGCGCCAGCAGCTTCGGGGGGCTAGCTATAGAGACCCAGTACTTC.

The chain's CDR3 is CASSLLTENTGELFF. The CDR3 DNA reads TGTGCCAGCAGCTTACTGACAGAGAACACCGGGGAGCTGTTTTTT. The J gene is TRBJ2-2, the V gene TRBV28, with TRBD1 as a possible D gene (5 bases). This CDR3 is built from 15 residues. Trimming shortened V by 6 bases and J by 1 base, and 12 bases separated the two germline ends. Germline V gives CDR1 MDHEN, CDR2 SYDVKM.

The chain is built from TRBV28 and TRBJ2-1, with 9 bases lining up with TRBD1. V lost 6 bases, J lost 8 bases, and 11 bases stayed unmatched. CDR3 size: 15 residues. Per germline, CDR1 MDHEN and CDR2 SYDVKM. The CDR3 here is CASSGRDRVGYEQFF. In nucleotides, the CDR3 is TGTGCCAGCAGCGGTCGGGACAGGGTAGGCTATGAGCAGTTCTTC.

V gene TRBV10-3 combines with J gene TRBJ2-7; D is perhaps TRBD1 (7 bases). The CDR3 runs 19 residues. Per germline, CDR1 ENHRY and CDR2 SYGVKD. The germline V and J ends were trimmed by 6 bases and 2 bases, with 29 bases remaining between them. The chain's CDR3 is CAISDREGVVAAATYEQYF. CDR3 sequence (DNA): TGTGCCATCAGCGACAGGGAAGGAGTGGTAGCGGCGGCAACCTACGAGCAGTACTTC.

This clone was observed a single time. V and J are TRBV28 and TRBJ1-4; 10 bases line up with TRBD1. The ends lost 4 bases at V and 8 bases at J; junction bases unmatched: 10. CDR1 is MDHEN and CDR2 is SYDVKM in the germline V gene. This CDR3 region has 16 residues. The CDR3 nucleotides read TGTGCCAGCAGTTCTATTCCGGGACAGGGGCCGGAAAAACTGTTTTTT. Protein product: CASSSIPGQGPEKLFF.

The J gene is TRBJ1-1, the V gene TRBV5-1, with 7 nucleotides matching TRBD1. Germline-derived CDR1 and CDR2 are SGHRS and YFSETQ. Losses at the gene ends were 4 bases for V and 5 bases for J; bases not matched to a gene: 5. The CDR3 is 13 amino acids. The CDR3 protein is CASSQRQGTEAFF. The CDR3 coding sequence is TGCGCCAGCAGCCAGAGACAGGGAACTGAAGCTTTCTTT. The whole variable domain, filled in from reference TRBV5-1 and TRBJ1-1, reads KAGVTQTPRYLIKTRGQQVTLSCSPISGHRSVSWYQQTPGQGLQFLFEYFSETQRNKGNFPGRFSGRQFSNSRSEMNVSTLELGDSALYLCASSQRQGTEAFFGQGTRLTVV.

The V and J genes are TRBV28 and TRBJ1-5; 7 positions match TRBD1. Trimming cost V 3 bases and J 10 bases; bases outside gene matches: 18. This CDR3 spans 17 amino acids. Germline values: CDR1 MDHEN, CDR2 SYDVKM. The CDR3 region has the DNA TGTGCCAGCAGTTTCCGTATGAGGGGGCCCTCTGGATTTCCCCAGCATTTT. It encodes CASSFRMRGPSGFPQHF.

The V call is TRBV6-1, the J call TRBJ1-4; no firm D call. The CDR3 consists of 16 residues. CDR1 and CDR2 from the germline V gene are MNHNS and SASEGT. V was pared by 3 bases and J by 0 bases, with 11 bases between. CDR3 region: CASSDDSLSTNEKLFF. The CDR3 nucleotides read TGTGCCAGCAGTGATGATTCACTATCAACTAATGAAAAACTGTTTTTT.